This entry lists 6 T cell receptor beta chains sequenced from one sample in a study of cytomegalovirus exposure and HLA in healthy donors. With 60 Vbeta and 13 Jbeta primers, the PCR was carried out. Sequenced by immunoSEQ multiplex PCR; TCRdb stores in-frame clones only, minus some. The sample shows 100,000 to 150,000 clones, more than 60% of them seen only once. Sequencing was performed on PBMCs. The receptors stem from a woman aged 55-75 years in good health and CMV-seropositive.

This clone was detected only a few times. This chain links TRBV6-1 with TRBJ1-1, with TRBD1 identical over 9 bases. The V gene end was trimmed by 3 bases and the J gene end by 10 bases; junction bases not matched to a gene: 6. This CDR3 is built from 13 residues. CDR1 and CDR2 from the germline V gene are MNHNS and SASEGT. The CDR3 loop is CASSETGGRVAFF. CDR3 nucleotide sequence: TGTGCCAGCAGTGAGACAGGGGGGAGAGTAGCTTTCTTT.

The J gene is TRBJ2-3, the V gene TRBV10-3, with unresolved D. Germline values: CDR1 ENHRY, CDR2 SYGVKD. Trimming took 7 bases from V and 1 from J, leaving 12 bases between them. CDR3 length: 14 residues. CDR3 sequence (DNA): TGTGCCATCAAGCGCGAAAGAGGCACAGATACGCAGTATTTT. It encodes CAIKRERGTDTQYF.

In its sample, this clone was seen a few times. V is TRBV5-6 and J is TRBJ1-4, with D possibly being TRBD1 (6 bases). The ends were cut back, 2 bases at V and 5 bases at J, with 13 bases in the middle. This CDR3 has 15 residues. CDR1 is SGHDT and CDR2 is YYEEEE in the germline V gene. The CDR3 here is CASSLPRTENEKLFF. The CDR3 coding sequence is TGTGCCAGCAGCTTACCCCGGACAGAGAATGAAAAACTGTTTTTT.

The chain carries TRBV11-2 and TRBJ2-1; 9 bases line up with TRBD2. This CDR3 spans 15 amino acids. V was clipped by 2 bases and J by 9 bases; unmatched bases: 8. The germline V gene has CDR1 SGHAT and CDR2 FQNNGV. CDR3 protein: CASSLTAGGPSEQFF. The CDR3 nucleotides read TGTGCCAGCAGCTTAACGGCGGGGGGGCCAAGTGAGCAGTTCTTC.

About this clone: The sample holds other DNA sequences that translate to the same CDR3. The genes are TRBV2 and TRBJ1-1, with D hard to call. Per the germline V gene, CDR1 is SNHLY and CDR2 is FYNNEI. The germline V and J ends were trimmed by 3 bases and 4 bases, with 9 bases remaining between them. This CDR3 region has 13 residues. The chain's CDR3 is CASSDRGGTEAFF. CDR3 bases: TGTGCCAGCAGTGATCGGGGAGGCACTGAAGCTTTCTTT.

CDR3 DNA: TGTGCCAGCACCGACAGGGGAACGAACACCGGGGAGCTGTTTTTT. This encodes CASTDRGTNTGELFF. The J gene is TRBJ2-2, the V gene TRBV6-1; TRBD1 matches at 8 bases. The CDR3 loop spans 15 amino acids. Germline assignment: CDR1 MNHNS and CDR2 SASEGT. J lost 0 bases, V lost 7 bases, and 4 bases had no gene match.